The T cell receptor (beta chain) described here comes from a study of human T cells and chemical hapten exposure. The CDR3 spans 14 residues. The V and J ends lost 0 bases and 7 bases respectively, with 10 bases between them. Germline-derived CDR1 and CDR2 are SNHLY and FYNNEI. Documented time point: patch test 1, 2 weeks after DPC sensitization. As for treatment: therapeutic diphenylcyclopropenone sensitization with weekly scalp DPC. Unfractionated whole blood yielded the extracted total RNA. TCRdb fed the RACE reads into MiXCR, producing one record per CDR3 protein. Of about 35,000 distinct CDR3 sequences listed, around 6.4% are singletons.

This receptor was identified in a woman in her thirties with alopecia areata. Some clones in this sample may be carry-over from other donors' samples. The sequences come from whole blood, collected in connection with sensitization to the hapten diphenylcyclopropenone (DPC). The chain is built from TRBV2 and TRBJ1-5; no clear D. This chain's CDR3 is CASSEAAKPQPQHF. As DNA, the CDR3 is TGTGCCAGCAGTGAAGCCGCTAAACCCCAGCCCCAGCATTTT.